The text below deals with one TCR beta chain. This specimen belongs to a study of blood T cell repertoires in COVID-19. Study at large: Material from acute and convalescent COVID-19 was sourced from the United States, Italy and Spain. The cDNA or gDNA used as material had been derived from T cells, B-cell-depleted T cells, or PBMCs.

Original analysis: Amplified reference gene primers provided the basis for estimating nucleated cell counts. TCRdb's copy holds only in-frame clones and misses some; the assay was immunoSEQ multiplex PCR. V and J calls and clone size are given by that table; D and trimming were obtained from the DNA. The data show approximately 60,000 clones, roughly 82% seen once. This CDR3 spans 15 amino acids. The germline V gene has CDR1 LGHNT and CDR2 FRNRAP. V was trimmed by 3 bases and J by 2 bases, leaving 13 bases between them. This sequence joins TRBV12-5 and TRBJ2-5, with D perhaps TRBD1 (5 bases). The TCR was taken from a human donor in a cohort sampled during active COVID-19. The specimen sequenced was peripheral blood. The CDR3 spells CASGLGDRSQETQYF. CDR3 nucleotides: TGTGCTAGTGGTTTAGGCGACAGAAGTCAAGAGACCCAGTACTTC.